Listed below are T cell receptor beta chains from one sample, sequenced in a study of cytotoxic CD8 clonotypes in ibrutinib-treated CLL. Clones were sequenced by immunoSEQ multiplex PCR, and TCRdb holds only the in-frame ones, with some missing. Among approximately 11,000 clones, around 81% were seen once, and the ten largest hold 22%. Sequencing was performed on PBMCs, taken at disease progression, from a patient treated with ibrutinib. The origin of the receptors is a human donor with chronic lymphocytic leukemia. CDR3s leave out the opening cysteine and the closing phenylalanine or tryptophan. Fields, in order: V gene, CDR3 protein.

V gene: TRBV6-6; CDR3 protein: ASSQTSGNEQF
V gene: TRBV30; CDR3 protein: AWSRSTDTQY
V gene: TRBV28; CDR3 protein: ASSSADRSNEKLF
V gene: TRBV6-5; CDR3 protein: ASSYTGPMGTEAF
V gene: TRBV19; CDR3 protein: ASSPEGQGNYEQY
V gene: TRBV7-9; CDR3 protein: ASSLNSGANYGYT
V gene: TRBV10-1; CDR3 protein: ASSREEDTQY
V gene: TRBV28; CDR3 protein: ASSSGTLSRELF
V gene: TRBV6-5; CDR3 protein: ASSYFGTSTDTQY
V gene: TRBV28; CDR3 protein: ASSFLLSNEQY
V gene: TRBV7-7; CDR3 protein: ASSLDSNQPQH
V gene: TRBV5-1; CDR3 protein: ASSLAGGSEAF
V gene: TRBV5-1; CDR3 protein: ASSRNLAGNYNEQF
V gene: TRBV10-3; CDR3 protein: AIREQGEAF
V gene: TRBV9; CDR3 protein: ASSPSGRPQGETQY
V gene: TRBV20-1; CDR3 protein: SARGETQY
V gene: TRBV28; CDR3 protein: ASSSSQERTDTQY
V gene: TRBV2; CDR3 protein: ASSDWPVHYEQY
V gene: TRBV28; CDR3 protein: ASSPGGEEGEQY
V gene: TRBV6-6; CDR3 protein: ASSGRDNSYEQY
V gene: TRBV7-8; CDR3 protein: ASSRQGAGIPGELF
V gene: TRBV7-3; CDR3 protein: ASSVAGLAGTGAYNEQF
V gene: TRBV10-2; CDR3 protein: ASAEGRISYNEQF
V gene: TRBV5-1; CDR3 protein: ASSWLQGMNTEAF
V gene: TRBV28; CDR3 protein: ASSPPTTGADEKLF
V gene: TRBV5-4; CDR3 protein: ASSSPKKNTEAF
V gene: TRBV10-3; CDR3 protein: AISEIGTSGSGYEQY
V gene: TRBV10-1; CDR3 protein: ASSERLAGVGTDTQY
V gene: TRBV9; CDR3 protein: ASTKLDPHEQF
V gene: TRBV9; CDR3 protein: ASSVVIGGDTQY
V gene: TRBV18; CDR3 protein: ASSPPNRGTHGYT
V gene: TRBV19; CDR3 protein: ATRFGGEETQY
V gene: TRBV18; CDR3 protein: ASSPIQGRGQPQH
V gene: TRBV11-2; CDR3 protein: ASSNYWEQF
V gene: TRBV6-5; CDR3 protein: ASSYGTGAPDTQY
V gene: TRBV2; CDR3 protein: ASSDIGLRASDTQY
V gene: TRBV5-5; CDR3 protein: ASSRTGSNTEAF
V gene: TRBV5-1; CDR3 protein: ASQTGRGQETQY
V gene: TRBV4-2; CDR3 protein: ASSQDGGRAYEQY
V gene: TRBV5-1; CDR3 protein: ASSPRRLNTEAF
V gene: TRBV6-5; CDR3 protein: ASSPSLWQPQH
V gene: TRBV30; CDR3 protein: AWSDDTASPF
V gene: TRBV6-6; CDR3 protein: ASSYQYDSYEQY
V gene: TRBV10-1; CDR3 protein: ASSRTGTGEQY
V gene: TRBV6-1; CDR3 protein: ASSEAAGQEKLF
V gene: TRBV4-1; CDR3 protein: ASSQVAIWGGNQPQH
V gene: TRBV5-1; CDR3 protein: ASSSGLAEDTQY
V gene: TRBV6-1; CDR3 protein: ASSEFDTGFQPQH
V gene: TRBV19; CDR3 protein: ASSIAPDSYEQY
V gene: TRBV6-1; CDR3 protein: ASSDTLQETQY
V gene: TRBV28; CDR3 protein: ASSYQGIGYGYT
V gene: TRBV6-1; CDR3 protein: ASSDMGLAGVGDTQY